A few counts support the clone carrying this TCR beta chain. The antigen is unknown. This specimen belongs to a study of vaccination and CD4 T cells after COVID-19. On the study more broadly: Every participant had a vaccine, which was either BNT162b2 or mRNA-1273, given in two doses.

Sequenced with the Oncomine TCR Beta short-read assay was DNA taken from cultured CD4+ T cells. TCRdb reanalysed the PCR reads using MiXCR and keeps one entry per CDR3 protein. Here the sample spans 6,000 to 8,000 distinct CDR3 sequences, 43% being singletons. As to treatment: approximately nine-day PBMC culture with coronavirus spike peptide pools or control peptides (ViraFEST assay). Investigators obtained the unexposed donor's CD4+ T cells before the COVID-19 pandemic (2011-2018). The CDR3 runs 14 residues. Trimming stripped 1 base from V and 2 bases from J, with 9 bases between. CDR1 and CDR2 (germline): SEHNR, FQNEAQ (reference sequence).

Material for sequencing was CD4+ T cells from blood, cultured in vitro. The rearrangement joins TRBV7-9 to TRBJ2-7, with D perhaps TRBD2 (6 bases). The receptor comes from a human donor in good health. The CDR3 here is CASSLGRTTYEQYF. In DNA form, the CDR3 reads TGTGCCAGCAGCTTAGGCAGGACTACCTACGAGCAGTACTTC. Full variable domain (missing parts from reference TRBV7-9 and TRBJ2-7): DTGVSQNPRHKITKRGQNVTFRCDPISEHNRLYWYRQTLGQGPEFLTYFQNEAQLEKSRLLSDRFSAERPKGSFSTLEIQRTEQGDSAMYLCASSLGRTTYEQYFGPGTRLTVT.